This T cell receptor (beta chain) was obtained from a study of human T cells and chemical hapten exposure. Study information: Diphenylcyclopropenone, dosed weekly to the scalp, was given to patients throughout the roughly 25-week study. Study results and limitations: Once DPC sensitization occurred, TCRs above 1 in 1000 frequency showed no change.

TCRdb analysed the RACE reads with MiXCR anew, one entry per CDR3 protein. Of approximately 77,000 distinct CDR3 sequences listed, over 6% are singletons. Time point noted: patch test 1, 2 weeks after DPC sensitization. Documented treatment: therapeutic diphenylcyclopropenone sensitization with weekly scalp DPC. The CDR3 has 16 amino acids. Germline lookup yields CDR1 LNHDA and CDR2 SQIVND (reference sequence). V lost 6 bases, J lost 2 bases, and 10 bases stayed unmatched. This clonotype was counted ten times or more. No antigen is known for it. This TCR came from a woman aged 30 to 39 with alopecia areata. Some clones in this sample may be carry-over from other donors' samples. The specimen comprised whole blood, sampled in connection with sensitization to the hapten diphenylcyclopropenone (DPC). This chain connects TRBV19 to TRBJ1-2; 9 bases match TRBD1. DNA for the CDR3: TGTGCCAGTAGCCAAGTAACAGGGGGCTGGAACTATGGCTACACCTTC. This gives the protein CASSQVTGGWNYGYTF.